Below are 17 T cell receptor beta chains sequenced from a single sample in a study of tumor-infiltrating lymphocytes in primary liver carcinoma. Starting from approximately 470 ng of total RNA, TCR beta cDNA was produced with a primer in the constant region. Sequencing libraries for TCR beta derived from three nested multiplex PCR rounds that used slightly modified ARM-PCR. TRBV1-TRBV30 forward primers paired with a C-beta reverse primer drove the first two PCR rounds, about 11 cycles each. A single record per CDR3 protein comes from TCRdb applying MiXCR to the multiplex PCR reads. The repertoire holds 100,000 or so distinct CDR3 sequences, with around 71% as singletons. Unsorted bulk tissue (about 20-32 mg) underwent RNA and DNA co-extraction. The sample was liver tumor tissue from sampling region 2. Subset specified: tumor region T2, inferior pole. Source of these receptors: a woman aged 55-69 years with primary liver carcinoma and hepatitis B virus infection.

The genes are TRBV13 and TRBJ2-2; TRBD1 might be the D (6 bases). V was pared by 7 bases and J by 1 base, with 7 bases between. CDR1 PRHDT and CDR2 FYEKMQ come from the germline V gene (reference sequence). There are 13 residues in the CDR3. CDR3 amino acids: CASMTGNTGELFF. The CDR3 coding sequence is TGTGCCAGCATGACAGGGAACACCGGGGAGCTGTTTTTT.

This clonotype was counted many times. This chain links TRBV10-3 with TRBJ1-5; no firm D call. The germline CDR1 and CDR2 sequences are ENHRY and SYGVKD. Trimming shortened V by 4 bases and J by 1 base, and 8 bases separated the two germline ends. This CDR3 is 14 amino acids long. CDR3 sequence reads: CAISARESNQPQHF. In DNA form, the CDR3 reads TGTGCCATCAGTGCGAGGGAGAGCAATCAGCCCCAGCATTTT.

Comments on this clonotype: The junction shows a germline mismatch at one end, possibly a read error. This chain joins TRBV11-2 and TRBJ1-1; D is ambiguous. The CDR3 totals 15 residues. The germline gives CDR1 SGHAT, CDR2 FQNNGV. CDR3 DNA: TGTGACAGCTGCTTTTCGGTCGAGGTTTTCGGTGAAGCTTTCTTT. The encoded protein is CDSCFSVEVFGEAFF.

This clonotype appeared many times. V and J are TRBV7-9 and TRBJ2-2; D is unresolved. This CDR3 is built from 11 residues. V shed 4 bases and J shed 4 bases, with 1 base lying between them. Germline loops: CDR1 SEHNR, CDR2 FQNEAQ (reference sequence). As DNA, the CDR3 is TGTGCCAGCAGCTCCACCGGGGAGCTGTTTTTT. It is translated as CASSSTGELFF.

A single count supports this clonotype. This chain uses TRBV6-1 with TRBJ2-3; D call uncertain. The germline CDR1 and CDR2 sequences are MNHNS and SASEGT. Trimming cost V 4 bases and J 4 bases, with 6 bases left between them. The CDR3 spans 12 residues. CDR3 in DNA: TGTGCCAGCAGTGCCCTGGCAGATACGCAGTATTTT. Amino acid sequence: CASSALADTQYF.

Points on this clonotype: A much larger clone sits a single nucleotide away, making a read error possible. J is TRBJ2-5 and V is TRBV13; D is uncertain. The CDR3 length is 14 residues. The germline CDR1 and CDR2 sequences are PRHDT and FYEKMQ (reference sequence). CDR3 bases: TGTACCAGCAGCCGGCCCTCGACCCAAGAGACCCAGTACTTC. Its protein is CTSSRPSTQETQYF.

This clonotype was observed at least ten times. The rearrangement uses TRBV2 and TRBJ2-5, with 12 positions matching TRBD2. The ends lost 2 bases at V and 5 bases at J; junction bases unmatched: 0. Germline V lookup: CDR1 SNHLY, CDR2 FYNNEI. The CDR3 runs to 14 residues. CDR3 amino acids: CASSETSGGETQYF. The CDR3 DNA reads TGTGCCAGCAGTGAAACTAGCGGGGGGGAGACCCAGTACTTC.

Of note for this clonotype: At one boundary the junction diverges from the germline segment, which might be a read error. The chain couples TRBV4-2 to TRBJ2-1, with D perhaps assigned TRBD1 or TRBD2 (5 bases each). The CDR3 consists of 14 residues. Looked up from germline, CDR1 is LGHNA and CDR2 is YNFKEQ. The CDR3 DNA follows: TGTGCCAGCAGCCAATATAGGGGAGACAGAGTCACGCTCTTC. This gives the protein CASSQYRGDRVTLF.

As concerns this clonotype: One end of the junction does not line up with germline, which may come from a read error. The chain joins TRBV28 to TRBJ2-7; D possibly uses TRBD1 or TRBD2 (5 bases each). The CDR3 loop spans 15 amino acids. Germline V CDR1 and CDR2: MDHEN, SYDVKM. CDR3 sequence: CVSRSTRVPGNEQYF. CDR3 in DNA: TGTGTCAGCAGGTCCACCAGGGTCCCGGGGAACGAGCAGTACTTC.

A few counts support this clonotype. The CDR3 region is CASITTAGASYNEQFF. In nucleotides, the CDR3 is TGCGCCAGCATTACTACGGCGGGAGCATCCTACAATGAGCAGTTCTTC. The chain employs TRBV5-1 and TRBJ2-1; 7 nucleotides agree with TRBD2. CDR3 length equals 16 residues. Germline CDR1 and CDR2: SGHRS and YFSETQ. V lost 6 bases and J lost 1; bases outside the gene matches: 10. Complete variable domain (other parts from reference TRBV5-1 and TRBJ2-1): KAGVTQTPRYLIKTRGQQVTLSCSPISGHRSVSWYQQTPGQGLQFLFEYFSETQRNKGNFPGRFSGRQFSNSRSEMNVSTLELGDSALYLCASITTAGASYNEQFFGPGTRLTVL.

Points on this clonotype: At one end, the junction sequence differs from germline, possibly due to a read error. The chain has TRBV29-1 and TRBJ2-7; D possibly corresponds to TRBD2 (6 bases). The CDR3 spans 12 residues. Germline V lookup: CDR1 SQVTM, CDR2 ANQGSEA. CDR3 coding DNA: TGCAGCGTTGATGGGCAGGACTACGAGCAATACTTC. Its translation: CSVDGQDYEQYF.

This clonotype turned up a few times. The chain couples TRBV28 to TRBJ2-6; 7 bases are shared with TRBD2. Germline CDR1 and CDR2: MDHEN and SYDVKM. J gave up 5 bases and V 1 base, and 5 bases lay outside the gene matches. The CDR3 loop spans 16 amino acids. This CDR3 reads CASSLFGRGRANVLTF. The CDR3 nucleotides read TGTGCCAGCAGTTTATTTGGGAGGGGCAGGGCCAACGTCCTGACTTTC.

This clonotype has only a few counts. A read error may be the cause here, since a much bigger clone is one base away. V gene TRBV11-1 combines with J gene TRBJ2-1, with unresolved D. The CDR3 totals 16 residues. Trimming removed 4 bases from V and 3 bases from J, with 16 bases in between. Germline loops: CDR1 SGHAT, CDR2 FQDESV (reference sequence). CDR3 sequence (DNA): TGTGCCAGCAGCTCCCGTAACAAGGCGAACTACAATGAGCAGTTCTTC. This gives the protein CASSSRNKANYNEQFF.

As to this clonotype: One end of the junction does not line up with germline, which may come from a read error. The V and J genes are TRBV6-5 and TRBJ2-3, with TRBD2 matching 8 bases. CDR1 and CDR2 (germline): MNHEY, SVGAGI. The CDR3 contains 17 residues. This CDR3 is CACSRLAPNGGTDTQYF. For the CDR3, the DNA is TGTGCCTGCAGCCGACTAGCGCCGAATGGGGGCACAGATACGCAGTATTTT.

This clonotype was seen only once. The junction departs from germline at one end; a sequencing error may be responsible. V and J are TRBV7-2 and TRBJ2-1, with 8 positions matching TRBD2. The CDR3 runs 15 residues. Germline V gene sequence: CDR1 SGHTA, CDR2 FQGNSA. The CDR3 reads CASSLGSGTYNKQFF. The CDR3 region has the DNA TGTGCCAGCAGCTTAGGTAGCGGGACCTACAATAAGCAGTTCTTC.

Turning to this clonotype: An end of the junction does not agree with germline; a read error may underlie this. The chain carries TRBV4-2 and TRBJ2-7, with TRBD2 identical over 11 bases. The CDR3 runs to 17 residues. Germline V gene data show CDR1 as LGHNA and CDR2 as YNFKEQ. DNA of the CDR3: TGTGCCAGCAGCCAAGTAATGACTAGCGGGAAGTCCTACGAGCAGTGCTTC. Protein product: CASSQVMTSGKSYEQCF.

A word on this clonotype: A much larger clone lies one base from this, so it may be a read error. The chain is built from TRBV7-8 and TRBJ2-1, with 7 bases matching TRBD2. The germline V gene has CDR1 SGHVS and CDR2 FQNEAQ. V was pared by 6 bases and J by 0 bases, with 17 bases of the junction left unmatched. CDR3 size: 19 residues. The CDR3: CASRPWGGRVESSYNEQFF. Here the CDR3 DNA reads TGTGCCAGCAGACCCTGGGGGGGTCGCGTGGAAAGCTCCTACAATGAGCAGTTCTTC.